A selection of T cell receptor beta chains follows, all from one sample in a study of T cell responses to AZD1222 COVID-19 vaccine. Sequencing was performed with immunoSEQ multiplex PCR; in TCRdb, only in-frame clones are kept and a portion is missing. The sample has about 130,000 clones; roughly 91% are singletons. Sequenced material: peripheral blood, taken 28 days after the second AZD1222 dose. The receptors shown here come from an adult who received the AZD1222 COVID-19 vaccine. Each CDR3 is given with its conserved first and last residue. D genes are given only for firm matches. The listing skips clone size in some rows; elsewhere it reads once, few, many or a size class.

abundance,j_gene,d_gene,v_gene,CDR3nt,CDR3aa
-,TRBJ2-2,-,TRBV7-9,TGTGCCAGCAGCTTCCGCAGGGTAAATGAGGAGCTGTTTTTT,CASSFRRVNEELFF
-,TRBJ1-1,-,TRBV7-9,TGTGCCATCCAGAACACTGAAGCTTTCTTT,CAIQNTEAFF
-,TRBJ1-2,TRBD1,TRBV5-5,TGTGCCAGCAGCTGGACAGGGCTGGACTTTTTTGGCTACACCTTC,CASSWTGLDFFGYTF
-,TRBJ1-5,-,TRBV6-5,TGTGCCAGTCAAACGGGCGATCAGCCCCAGCATTTT,CASQTGDQPQHF
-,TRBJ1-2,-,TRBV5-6,TGTGCCACCTCCCAACGGCCAGGGGACTATGGCTACACCTTC,CATSQRPGDYGYTF
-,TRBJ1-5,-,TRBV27,TGTGCCAGCAGCCCCCAGACAGGAATCGGGTATCAGCCCCAGCATTTT,CASSPQTGIGYQPQHF
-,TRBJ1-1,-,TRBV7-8,TGTGCCAGCAGTAGGGGTACTGAAGCTTTCTTT,CASSRGTEAFF
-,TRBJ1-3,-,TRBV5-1,TGCGCCAGCAGCCCGGTTGGGCTCTCTGGAAACACCATATATTTT,CASSPVGLSGNTIYF
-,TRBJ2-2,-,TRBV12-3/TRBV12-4,TGTGCCAGCACCAGAACCGGGGAGCTGTTTTTT,CASTRTGELFF
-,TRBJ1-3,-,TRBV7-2,TGTGCCAGCAGCTCAACAGCAAACTCTGGAAACACCATATATTTT,CASSSTANSGNTIYF
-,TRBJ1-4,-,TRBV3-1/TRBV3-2,TGTGCCAGCAGCCAGGCGAATGAAAAACTGTTTTTT,CASSQANEKLFF
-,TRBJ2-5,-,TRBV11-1,TGTGCCAGCAGCTTTCCCTCCGGGGGGACCCAGTACTTC,CASSFPSGGTQYF
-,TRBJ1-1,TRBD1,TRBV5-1,TGCGCCAGCAGCCCCAACAGGGGGGTGAACACTGAAGCTTTCTTT,CASSPNRGVNTEAFF
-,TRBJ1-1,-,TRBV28,TGTGCCAGCATCACGGGAAACACTGAAGCTTTCTTT,CASITGNTEAFF
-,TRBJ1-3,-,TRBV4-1,TGCGCCAGCAGCCTTCAGGGAGCCTCTGGAAACACCATATATTTT,CASSLQGASGNTIYF
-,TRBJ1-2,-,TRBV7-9,TGTGCCAGCAGCTTTGACAGCTATGGCTACACCTTC,CASSFDSYGYTF
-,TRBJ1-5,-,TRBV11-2,TGTGCCAGCAGCGCGGGGGGTCAGCCCCAGCATTTT,CASSAGGQPQHF
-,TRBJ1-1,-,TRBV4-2,TGTGCCAGCAGCCAAATTGACAGAGGGAACACTGAAGCTTTCTTT,CASSQIDRGNTEAFF
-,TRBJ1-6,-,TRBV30,TGTGCCTGGAACCCAGACGTCGGGAGGTCCCTCCACTTT,CAWNPDVGRSLHF
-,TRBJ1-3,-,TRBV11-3,TGTGCCAGCAGCTTTCGGGGGACGGCCGGAAACACCATATATTTT,CASSFRGTAGNTIYF
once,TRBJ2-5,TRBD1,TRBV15,TGTGCCACCAGCCTCTTCAGGGGGCGCGATAGGGAGACCCAGTACTTC,CATSLFRGRDRETQYF
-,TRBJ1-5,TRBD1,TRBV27,TGTGCCAGCAGTGAATCAGGGGGCCCCCCCAATCAGCCCCAGCATTTT,CASSESGGPPNQPQHF
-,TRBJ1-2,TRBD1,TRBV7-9,TGTGCCGGGGGACAGGGGGCAGACTATGGCTACACCTTC,CAGGQGADYGYTF
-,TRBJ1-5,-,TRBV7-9,TGTGCCAGCAGCTTTCTGGCGGATCAGCCCCAGCATTTT,CASSFLADQPQHF
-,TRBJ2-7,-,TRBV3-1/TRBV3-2,TGTGCCAGCACCGCACGAGGAGGGCAAGGAGCCTACGAGCAGTACTTC,CASTARGGQGAYEQYF
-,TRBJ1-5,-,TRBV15,TGTGCCACCAGCAGTACCTGGGGAGATCGGCCCCAGCATTTT,CATSSTWGDRPQHF
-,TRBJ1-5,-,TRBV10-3,TGTGCCATCGGGACCCTCGCGAATCAGCCCCAGCATTTT,CAIGTLANQPQHF
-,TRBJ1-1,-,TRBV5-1,TGCGCCAGCAGCTTGGCGACAGGAGGTTTGGCCACTGAAGCTTTCTTT,CASSLATGGLATEAFF
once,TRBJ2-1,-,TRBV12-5,TGTGCTAGTGCCCCGACCGTCTACAATGAGCAGTTCTTC,CASAPTVYNEQFF
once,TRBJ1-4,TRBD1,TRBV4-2,TGTGCCAGCAGCCACGACAGGGGCAGAGAAAAACTGTTTTTT,CASSHDRGREKLFF
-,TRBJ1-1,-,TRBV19,TGTGCCAGTAGTGTCCCGGACGGACTACTACCGGGGCCTAACACTGAAGCTTTCTTT,CASSVPDGLLPGPNTEAFF
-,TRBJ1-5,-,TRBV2,TGTGCCAGCAGTGATTCAGGGTTGAGCAATCAGCCCCAGCATTTT,CASSDSGLSNQPQHF
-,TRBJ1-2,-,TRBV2,TGTGCCAGCAGTGATCCACCGGGCCGTTATGGCTACACCTTC,CASSDPPGRYGYTF
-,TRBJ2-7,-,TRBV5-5,TGTGCCAGCAGCTTGGAAGGGGCCGAGCAGTACTTC,CASSLEGAEQYF
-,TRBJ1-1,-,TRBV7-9,TGTGCCAGCAGCCCATGGACCACCAACACTGAAGCTTTCTTT,CASSPWTTNTEAFF
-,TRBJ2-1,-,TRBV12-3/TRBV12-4,TGTGCCAGCAGTTTCTACAATGAGCAGTTCTTC,CASSFYNEQFF
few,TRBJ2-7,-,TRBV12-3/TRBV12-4,TGTGCCAGCAGTTTTTCAGGGATTTACGAGCAGTACTTC,CASSFSGIYEQYF
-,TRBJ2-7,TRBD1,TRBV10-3,TGTGCCATCAGCGGGACAGGGGGGGGCGAGCAGTACTTC,CAISGTGGGEQYF
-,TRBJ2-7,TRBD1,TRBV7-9,TGTGCCAGCAGCTTGAATCCCGGGACAGGGGGCGCCTTGCAGTACTTC,CASSLNPGTGGALQYF
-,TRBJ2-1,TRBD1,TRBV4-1,TGCGCCAGCAGGGACAGGGGGAATGAGCAGTTCTTC,CASRDRGNEQFF
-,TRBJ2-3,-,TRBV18,TGTGCCAGCTCACCATCGTTTGCAGATACGCAGTATTTT,CASSPSFADTQYF
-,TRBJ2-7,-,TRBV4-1,TGCGCCAGCGCCAAGATCTTAACTGGAAGGGATTCCTACGAGCAGTACTTC,CASAKILTGRDSYEQYF
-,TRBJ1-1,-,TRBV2,TGTGCCAGCAGTGAGGGGTATTGGGTGAACACTGAAGCTTTCTTT,CASSEGYWVNTEAFF
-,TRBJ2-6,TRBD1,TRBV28,TGTGCCAGCAGTTTGTTTTTATACAGGGGACGATTTTCTGGGGCCAACGTCCTGACTTTC,CASSLFLYRGRFSGANVLTF
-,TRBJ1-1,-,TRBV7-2,TGTGCCAGCAGCTTCTACGGGGGTCGCACTGAAGCTTTCTTT,CASSFYGGRTEAFF
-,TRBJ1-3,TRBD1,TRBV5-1,TGCGCCAGCAGCTTGGGACAGGGAGCTGGAAACACCATATATTTT,CASSLGQGAGNTIYF
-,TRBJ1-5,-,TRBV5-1,TGCGCCAGCAGCCTATCCGGGCAGGGAGATCAGCCCCAGCATTTT,CASSLSGQGDQPQHF
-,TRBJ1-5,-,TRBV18,TGTGCCAGCTCACCACCGGTGGGGCAGTCGGAGGGCAATCAGCCCCAGCATTTT,CASSPPVGQSEGNQPQHF
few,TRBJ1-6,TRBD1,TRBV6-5,TGTGCCAGCAGTCAAAACAGGGGTGGCAATTCACCCCTCCACTTT,CASSQNRGGNSPLHF